Each of the 23 T cell receptor beta chains below was sequenced from the same sample in a study of glioma-infiltrating T cells (dated by TCRdb to about 2016). For sequencing, an Illumina MiSeq was employed. TCR alpha and beta CDR3 regions were amplified with the iRepertoire nested amplicon-rescue multiplex PCR (arm-PCR) platform from RNA. TCRdb ran its own pipeline on the public reads, namely fastp trimming at Q25 and MiXCR clone calling, and kept in-frame beta chains. Records with the same CDR3 protein are collapsed into one entry carrying the most frequent genes and DNA. The sample table holds 300,000 to 400,000 distinct CDR3 sequences, of which 41% were seen once. Around 13% of the sample lies in the top ten. Sequenced input: glioma tissue, nonneoplastic brain tissue, or PBMCs (not recorded which). The receptors shown here come from a human donor with low-grade glioma or glioblastoma, undergoing nonglioma brain surgery, or in good health (not recorded which).

On this clonotype itself: Possible read error: a much larger clone is one base away. V usage is TRBV7-2 and J usage is TRBJ2-1; D not certain. Germline assignment: CDR1 SGHTA and CDR2 FQGNSA. This CDR3 has 14 residues. The CDR3 protein is CASGLAVLSNEQFF. CDR3 in DNA: TGTGCCAGCGGCTTGGCAGTCCTCTCCAATGAGCAGTTCTTC.

The chain joins TRBV27 to TRBJ2-1; 9 bases match TRBD2. This CDR3 has 18 residues. Per the germline V gene, CDR1 is MNHEY and CDR2 is SMNVEV (reference sequence). V shed 7 bases and J 1 base; nucleotides not matched to a gene: 14. The CDR3: CASTTWGGGRDSYNEQFF. The DNA of the CDR3 is TGTGCCAGCACAACTTGGGGCGGCGGGAGGGATTCCTACAATGAGCAGTTCTTC.

J is TRBJ2-7 and V is TRBV28; 10 bases are a match to TRBD2. The germline gives CDR1 MDHEN, CDR2 SYDVKM. Trimming cost V 6 bases and J 3 bases; bases outside gene matches: 11. This CDR3 has 16 amino acids. CDR3 bases: TGTGCCAGCAGCACCCCTACTAGCGGGGATCTCTACGAGCAGTACTTC. It codes for CASSTPTSGDLYEQYF. Supplemented by reference TRBV28 and TRBJ2-7, the full variable domain reads DVKVTQSSRYLVKRTGEKVFLECVQDMDHENMFWYRQDPGLGLRLIYFSYDVKMKEKGDIPEGYSVSREKKERFSLILESASTNQTSMYLCASSTPTSGDLYEQYFGPGTRLTVT.

There are many counts of this clonotype. The J gene is TRBJ2-3, the V gene TRBV6-1; 7 bases are shared with TRBD2. Trimming at V came to 8 bases and at J to 1 base, leaving 6 bases not matched to a gene. In germline, CDR1 is MNHNS, CDR2 SASEGT. This CDR3 region has 14 residues. The CDR3 protein is CASRAGAGTDTQYF. The CDR3 nucleotides are TGTGCCAGCCGGGCGGGAGCGGGCACAGATACGCAGTATTTT.

In this sample, this clonotype turned up a few times. V usage is TRBV28 and J usage is TRBJ2-7; D tentatively fits TRBD1 or TRBD2 (5 bases each). The CDR3 runs to 17 residues. V lost 6 bases and J lost 0, with 21 bases in between. CDR1 is MDHEN, CDR2 SYDVKM, per germline. The CDR3 DNA follows: TGTGCCAGCAGCCGCGCCCCGGGACCCATCTTCTCCTACGAGCAGTACTTC. The encoded protein is CASSRAPGPIFSYEQYF.

At least ten counts were recorded for this clonotype. This chain links TRBV25-1 with TRBJ1-1; D might be TRBD1 (5 bases). CDR3 length equals 14 residues. Trimming cost V 4 bases and J 1 base, with 10 bases left between them. Germline CDR1 is MGHDK and CDR2 is SYGVNS. The CDR3 loop is CASSVQESNTEAFF. The CDR3 DNA reads as TGTGCCAGCAGTGTACAGGAGTCGAACACTGAAGCTTTCTTT.

The chain recombines TRBV6-2 or TRBV6-3 with TRBJ2-3, with 7 bases matching TRBD2. V shed 2 bases, J shed 8 bases, and the junction held 16 bases outside the gene matches. This CDR3 is 17 amino acids long. The V gene's germline CDR1 is MNHEY and CDR2 SVGEGT. The chain's CDR3 is CASSYKPSRVAGSTQYF. For the CDR3, the DNA is TGTGCCAGCAGTTACAAACCCAGTAGGGTAGCGGGTTCTACGCAGTATTTT.

The rearrangement links TRBV2 to TRBJ2-5; TRBD2 is a possible D gene (6 bases). This CDR3 region has 12 residues. V lost 6 bases and J 4 bases, leaving 9 bases between the germline ends. The germline gives CDR1 SNHLY, CDR2 FYNNEI. As DNA, the CDR3 is TGTGCCAGCAGGGGGGAGGTAGAGACCCAGTACTTC. Translating it yields CASRGEVETQYF. The variable domain in full, completed from reference TRBV2 and TRBJ2-5, reads EPEVTQTPSHQVTQMGQEVILRCVPISNHLYFYWYRQILGQKVEFLVSFYNNEISEKSEIFDDQFSVERPDGSNFTLKIRSTKLEDSAMYFCASRGEVETQYFGPGTRLLVL.

Details on this clonotype: The germline gene is not matched at one end of the junction; a read error may be the cause. The V call is TRBV27, the J call TRBJ2-7; D unresolved. This CDR3 is built from 13 residues. Germline V gene lookup returns CDR1 MNHEY and CDR2 SMNVEV (reference sequence). CDR3 residues: CDSSPFFGYEQYF. Here the CDR3 DNA reads TGTGACAGCAGTCCCTTTTTTGGGTACGAGCAGTACTTC.

Concerning this clonotype: Possible read error: a much larger clone is one base away. The chain combines TRBV4-1 with TRBJ1-1; the D gene is possibly TRBD1 (6 bases). Germline V gene lookup returns CDR1 MGHRA and CDR2 YSYEKL. This CDR3 comprises 15 residues. CDR3 sequence: CASSRRMQGNTKAFF. The CDR3, as DNA: TGCGCCAGCAGCCGACGGATGCAGGGGAACACTAAAGCTTTCTTT.

About this clonotype: This may arise from a read error, as a much more abundant clone is one base away. The CDR3: CASSSRKNAEAFF. In nucleotides, the CDR3 is TGTGCCAGCAGCTCCCGGAAGAACGCTGAAGCTTTCTTT. J is TRBJ1-1 and V is TRBV7-9; D is uncertain. Germline V gene data show CDR1 as SEHNR and CDR2 as FQNEAQ (reference sequence). CDR3 length: 13 residues. The entire variable domain, with the rest obtained from reference TRBV7-9 and TRBJ1-1, is as follows: DTGVSQNPRHKITKRGQNVTFRCDPISEHNRLYWYRQTLGQGPEFLTYFQNEAQLEKSRLLSDRFSAERPKGSFSTLEIQRTEQGDSAMYLCASSSRKNAEAFFGQGTRLTVV.

In the case of this clonotype: Possible read error: a much larger clone is one base away. This chain links TRBV6-5 with TRBJ1-1; a possible D gene is TRBD1 (5 bases). Germline lookup yields CDR1 MNHEY and CDR2 SVGAGI. The CDR3 is 14 residues long. Trimming cost V 2 bases and J 5 bases, with 12 bases left between them. CDR3 residues: CASSYGAGKTEAFF. The CDR3 bases are TGTGCCAGCAGTTACGGGGCTGGGAAAACTGAAGCTTTCTTT.

Of note for this clonotype: A much more abundant neighbour one base away suggests this may be a read error. The V gene is TRBV6-5, the J gene TRBJ2-1; the D gene is possibly TRBD1 (6 bases). Germline CDR1 MNHEY, CDR2 SVGAGI. The CDR3 spans 16 residues. Trimming took 1 base from V and 4 from J, leaving 14 bases between them. CDR3 nucleotide sequence: TGTGCCAGCAGTTACTTTCCAGGGGTCCGATACAATGAGCAGTTCTTC. This sequence encodes CASSYFPGVRYNEQFF.

This clonotype was counted ten times or more. This chain uses TRBV28 with TRBJ1-1; D gene uncertain. This CDR3 spans 12 amino acids. The germline V gene has CDR1 MDHEN and CDR2 SYDVKM. The V end lost 10 bases, the J end lost 0 bases, and 9 bases lay between the germline ends. The CDR3 DNA sequence: TGTGCCATCTCAGTGATGAACACTGAAGCTTTCTTT. Protein product: CAISVMNTEAFF.

The CDR3 sequence is CASSLSSPSPPWAKNIQYF. In nucleotides, the CDR3 is TGTGCCAGCAGTTTATCTTCCCCGAGCCCGCCTTGGGCCAAAAACATTCAGTACTTC. The V gene is TRBV27, the J gene TRBJ2-4; D call uncertain. CDR3 size: 19 residues. The germline gives CDR1 MNHEY, CDR2 SMNVEV (reference sequence). Trimming stripped 0 bases from V and 1 base from J, with 19 bases between.

The count of this clonotype is one. The V call is TRBV18, the J call TRBJ1-2; a possible D gene is TRBD1 (5 bases). The CDR3 has 14 amino acids. The germline CDR1 and CDR2 sequences are KGHSH and LQKENI. The V gene lost 2 bases and the J gene lost 3 bases, with 10 bases spanning the gap. The CDR3 reads CASSPGGEYYGYTF. CDR3 bases: TGTGCCAGCTCACCAGGAGGGGAATACTATGGCTACACCTTC.

This chain links TRBV19 with TRBJ2-7; unclear D gene. V was trimmed by 1 base and J by 1 base, leaving 8 bases between them. Germline loops: CDR1 LNHDA, CDR2 SQIVND (reference sequence). This CDR3 has 14 residues. The DNA for the CDR3 is TGTGCCAGTAGTATAGGCGGCAATTCCTACGAGCAGTACTTC. Translating gives CASSIGGNSYEQYF. The whole variable domain, filled in from reference TRBV19 and TRBJ2-7, reads DGGITQSPKYLFRKEGQNVTLSCEQNLNHDAMYWYRQDPGQGLRLIYYSQIVNDFQKGDIAEGYSVSREKKESFPLTVTSAQKNPTAFYLCASSIGGNSYEQYFGPGTRLTVT.

CDR3 nucleotides: TGTGCCAGCAGTTTACGGCCGAAGATAGCTGGGGCCAAAAACATTCAGTACTTC. This sequence encodes CASSLRPKIAGAKNIQYF. The chain couples TRBV6-9 to TRBJ2-4; D unresolved. Germline CDR1 reads MNHGY; CDR2 reads SVAAGI. The CDR3 is made up of 18 amino acids. Trimming left V 4 bases short and J 1 base short, with 20 bases between.

This clonotype occurred many times. The V gene is TRBV27, the J gene TRBJ1-2, with a possible D match to TRBD1 (5 bases). V lost 5 bases and J 7 bases, leaving 20 bases between the germline ends. CDR1 and CDR2 from the germline V gene are MNHEY and SMNVEV (reference sequence). The CDR3 spans 15 residues. The DNA for the CDR3 is TGTGCCAGCAGTACCTCTTGGAAAGGGGCGGGTGGCTACACCTTC. This translates into CASSTSWKGAGGYTF.

The sample holds a few counts of this clonotype. The chain is built from TRBV20-1 and TRBJ2-3, with TRBD2 as a possible D gene (5 bases). This CDR3 region has 13 residues. Germline V lookup: CDR1 DFQATT, CDR2 SNEGSKA (reference sequence). The germline V and J ends were trimmed by 5 bases and 5 bases, with 14 bases remaining between them. CDR3 sequence reads: CSAPAGIIDTQYF. The CDR3, as DNA: TGCAGTGCTCCCGCCGGGATAATAGATACGCAGTATTTT.

The table lists this clonotype with a few counts. CDR3 loop: CSASKGNTGELFF. Here the CDR3 DNA reads TGCAGTGCTAGTAAAGGGAACACCGGGGAGCTGTTTTTT. This rearrangement joins TRBV20-1 to TRBJ2-2; D is undetermined. With 3 bases removed from V and 1 base from J, the gap between germline ends came to 6 bases. There are 13 residues in the CDR3. Per germline, CDR1 DFQATT and CDR2 SNEGSKA (reference sequence).

This clonotype was picked up many times. V gene TRBV27 combines with J gene TRBJ2-2; possibly TRBD1 for D (5 bases). The V end lost 8 bases, the J end lost 0 bases, and 13 bases lay between the germline ends. The CDR3 covers 15 residues. Looked up from germline, CDR1 is MNHEY and CDR2 is SMNVEV (reference sequence). This CDR3 reads CASRTGISNTGELFF. The CDR3 DNA sequence: TGTGCCAGCCGCACAGGAATATCGAACACCGGGGAGCTGTTTTTT.

The chain is built from TRBV28 and TRBJ1-3; D gene ambiguous. CDR1 and CDR2 (germline): MDHEN, SYDVKM. The V gene lost 7 bases and the J gene lost 0 bases, with 7 bases spanning the gap. This CDR3 region has 13 residues. CDR3: CASNDHSGNTIYF. The CDR3 nucleotides are TGTGCCAGCAACGATCACTCTGGAAACACCATATATTTT. The full variable domain, with the rest looked up from reference TRBV28 and TRBJ1-3, is DVKVTQSSRYLVKRTGEKVFLECVQDMDHENMFWYRQDPGLGLRLIYFSYDVKMKEKGDIPEGYSVSREKKERFSLILESASTNQTSMYLCASNDHSGNTIYFGEGSWLTVV.